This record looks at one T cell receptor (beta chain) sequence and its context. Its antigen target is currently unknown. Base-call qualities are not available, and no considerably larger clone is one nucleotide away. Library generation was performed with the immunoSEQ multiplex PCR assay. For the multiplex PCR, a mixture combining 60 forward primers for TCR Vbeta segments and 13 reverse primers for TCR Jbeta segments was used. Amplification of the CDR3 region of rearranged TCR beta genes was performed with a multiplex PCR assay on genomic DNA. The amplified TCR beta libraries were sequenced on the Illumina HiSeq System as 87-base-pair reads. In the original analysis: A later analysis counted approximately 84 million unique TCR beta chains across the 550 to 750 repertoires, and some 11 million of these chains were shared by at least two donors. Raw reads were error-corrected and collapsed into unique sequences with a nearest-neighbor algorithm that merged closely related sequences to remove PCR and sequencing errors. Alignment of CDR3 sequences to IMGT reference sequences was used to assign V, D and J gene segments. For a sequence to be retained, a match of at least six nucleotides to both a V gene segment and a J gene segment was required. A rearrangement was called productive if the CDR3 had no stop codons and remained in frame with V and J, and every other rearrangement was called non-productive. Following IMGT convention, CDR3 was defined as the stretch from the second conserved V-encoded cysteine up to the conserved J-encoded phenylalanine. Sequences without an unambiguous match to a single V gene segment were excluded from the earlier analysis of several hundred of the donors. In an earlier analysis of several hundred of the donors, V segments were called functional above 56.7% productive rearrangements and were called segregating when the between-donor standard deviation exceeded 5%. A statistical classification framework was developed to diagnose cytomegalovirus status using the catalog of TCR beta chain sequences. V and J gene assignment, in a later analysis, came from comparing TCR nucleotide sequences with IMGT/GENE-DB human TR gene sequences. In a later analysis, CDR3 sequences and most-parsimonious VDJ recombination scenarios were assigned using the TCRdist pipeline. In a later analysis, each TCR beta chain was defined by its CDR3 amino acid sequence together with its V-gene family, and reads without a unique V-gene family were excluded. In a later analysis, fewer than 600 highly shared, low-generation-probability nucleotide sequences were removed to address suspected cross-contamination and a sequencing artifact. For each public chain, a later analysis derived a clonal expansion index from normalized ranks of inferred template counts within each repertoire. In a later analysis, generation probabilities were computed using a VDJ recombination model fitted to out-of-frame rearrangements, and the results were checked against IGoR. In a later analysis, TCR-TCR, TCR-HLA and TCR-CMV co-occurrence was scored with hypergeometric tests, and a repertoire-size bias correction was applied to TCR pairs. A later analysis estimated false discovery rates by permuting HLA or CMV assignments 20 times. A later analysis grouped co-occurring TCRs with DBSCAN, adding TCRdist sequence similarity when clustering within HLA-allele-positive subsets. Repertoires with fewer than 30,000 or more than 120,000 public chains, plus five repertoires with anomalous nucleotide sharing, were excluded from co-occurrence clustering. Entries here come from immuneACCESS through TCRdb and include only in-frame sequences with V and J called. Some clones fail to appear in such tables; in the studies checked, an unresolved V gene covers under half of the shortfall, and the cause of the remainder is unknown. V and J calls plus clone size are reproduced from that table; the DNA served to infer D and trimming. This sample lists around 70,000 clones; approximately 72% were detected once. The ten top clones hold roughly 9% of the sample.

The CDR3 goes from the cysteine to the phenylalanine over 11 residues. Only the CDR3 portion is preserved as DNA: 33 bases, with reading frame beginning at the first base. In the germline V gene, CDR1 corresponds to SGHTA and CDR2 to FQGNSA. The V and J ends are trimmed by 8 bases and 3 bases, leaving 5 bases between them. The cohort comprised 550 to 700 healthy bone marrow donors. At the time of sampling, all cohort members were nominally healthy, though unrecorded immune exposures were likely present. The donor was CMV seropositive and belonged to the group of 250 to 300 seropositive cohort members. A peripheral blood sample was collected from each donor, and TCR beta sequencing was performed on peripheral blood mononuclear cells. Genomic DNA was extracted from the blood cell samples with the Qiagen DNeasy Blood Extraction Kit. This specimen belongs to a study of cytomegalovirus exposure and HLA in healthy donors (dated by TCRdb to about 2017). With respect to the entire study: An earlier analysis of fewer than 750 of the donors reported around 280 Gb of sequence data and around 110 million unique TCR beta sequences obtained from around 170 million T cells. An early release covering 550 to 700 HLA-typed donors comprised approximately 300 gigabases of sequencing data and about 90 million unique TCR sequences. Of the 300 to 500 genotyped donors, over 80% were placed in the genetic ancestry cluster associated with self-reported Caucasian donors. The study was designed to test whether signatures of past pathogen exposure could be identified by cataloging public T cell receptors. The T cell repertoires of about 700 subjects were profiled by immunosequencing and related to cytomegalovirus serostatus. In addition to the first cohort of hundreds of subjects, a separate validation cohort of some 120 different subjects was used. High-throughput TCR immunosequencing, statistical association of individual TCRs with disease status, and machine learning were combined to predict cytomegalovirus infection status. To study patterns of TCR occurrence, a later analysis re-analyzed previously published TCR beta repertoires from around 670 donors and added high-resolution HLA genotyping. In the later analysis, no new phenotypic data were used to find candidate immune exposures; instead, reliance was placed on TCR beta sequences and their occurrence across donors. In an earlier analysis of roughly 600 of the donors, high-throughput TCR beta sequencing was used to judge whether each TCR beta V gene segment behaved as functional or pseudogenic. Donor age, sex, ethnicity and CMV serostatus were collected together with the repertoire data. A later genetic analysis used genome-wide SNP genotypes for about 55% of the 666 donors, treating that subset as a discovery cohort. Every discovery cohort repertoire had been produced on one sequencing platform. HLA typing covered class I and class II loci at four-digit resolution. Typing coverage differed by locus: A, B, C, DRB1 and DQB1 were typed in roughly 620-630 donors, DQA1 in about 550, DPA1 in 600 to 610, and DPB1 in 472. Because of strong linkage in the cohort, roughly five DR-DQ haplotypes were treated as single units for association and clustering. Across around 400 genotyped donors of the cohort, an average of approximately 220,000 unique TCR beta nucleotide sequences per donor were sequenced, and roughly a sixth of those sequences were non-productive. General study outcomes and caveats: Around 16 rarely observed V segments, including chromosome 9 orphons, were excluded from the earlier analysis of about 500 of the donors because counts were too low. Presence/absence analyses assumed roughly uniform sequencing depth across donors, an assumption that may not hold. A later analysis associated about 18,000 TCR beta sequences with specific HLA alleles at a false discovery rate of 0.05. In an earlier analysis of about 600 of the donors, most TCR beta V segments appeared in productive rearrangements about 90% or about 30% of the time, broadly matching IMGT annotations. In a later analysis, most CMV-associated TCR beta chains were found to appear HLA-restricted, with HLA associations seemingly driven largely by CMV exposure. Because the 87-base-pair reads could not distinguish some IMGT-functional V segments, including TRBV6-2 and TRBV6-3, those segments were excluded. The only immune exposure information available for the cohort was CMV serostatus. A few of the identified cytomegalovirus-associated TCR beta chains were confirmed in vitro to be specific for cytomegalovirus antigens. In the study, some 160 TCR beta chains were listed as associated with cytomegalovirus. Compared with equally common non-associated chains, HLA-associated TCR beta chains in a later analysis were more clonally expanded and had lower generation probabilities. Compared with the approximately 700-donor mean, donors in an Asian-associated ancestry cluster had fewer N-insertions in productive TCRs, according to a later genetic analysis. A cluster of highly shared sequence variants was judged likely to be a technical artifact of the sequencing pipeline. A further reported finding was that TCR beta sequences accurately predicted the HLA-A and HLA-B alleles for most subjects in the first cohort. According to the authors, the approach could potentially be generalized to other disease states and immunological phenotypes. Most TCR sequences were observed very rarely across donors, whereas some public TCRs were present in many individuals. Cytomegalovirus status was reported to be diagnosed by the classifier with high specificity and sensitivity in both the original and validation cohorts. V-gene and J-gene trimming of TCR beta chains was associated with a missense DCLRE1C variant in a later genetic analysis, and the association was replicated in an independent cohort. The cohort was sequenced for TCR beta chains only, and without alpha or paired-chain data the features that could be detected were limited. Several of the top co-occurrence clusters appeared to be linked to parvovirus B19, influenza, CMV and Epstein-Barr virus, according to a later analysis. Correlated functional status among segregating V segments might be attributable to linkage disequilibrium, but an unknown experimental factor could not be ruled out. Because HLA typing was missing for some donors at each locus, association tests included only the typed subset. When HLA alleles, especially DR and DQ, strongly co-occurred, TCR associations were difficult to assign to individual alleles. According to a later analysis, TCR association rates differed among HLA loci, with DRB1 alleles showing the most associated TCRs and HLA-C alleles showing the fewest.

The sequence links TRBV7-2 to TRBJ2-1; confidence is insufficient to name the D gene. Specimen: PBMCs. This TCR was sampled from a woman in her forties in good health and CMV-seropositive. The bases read TGTGCCAGCCGACTCTACAATGAGCAGTTCTTC. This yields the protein CASRLYNEQFF.